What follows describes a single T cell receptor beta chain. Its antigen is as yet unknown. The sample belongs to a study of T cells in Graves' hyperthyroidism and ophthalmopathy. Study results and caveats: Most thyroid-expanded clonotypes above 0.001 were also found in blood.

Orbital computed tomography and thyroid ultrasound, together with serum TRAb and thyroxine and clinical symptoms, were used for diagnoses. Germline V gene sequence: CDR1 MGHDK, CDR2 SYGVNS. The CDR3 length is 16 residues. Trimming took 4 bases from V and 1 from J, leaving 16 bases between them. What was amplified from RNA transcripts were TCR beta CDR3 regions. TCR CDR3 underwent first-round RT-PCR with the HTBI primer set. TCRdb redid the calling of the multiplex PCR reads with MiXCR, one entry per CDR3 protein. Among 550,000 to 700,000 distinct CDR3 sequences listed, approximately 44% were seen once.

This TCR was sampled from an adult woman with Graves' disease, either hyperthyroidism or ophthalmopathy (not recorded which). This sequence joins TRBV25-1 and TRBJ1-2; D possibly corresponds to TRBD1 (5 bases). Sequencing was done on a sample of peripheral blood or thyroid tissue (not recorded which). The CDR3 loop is CASSANPGGVNYGYTF. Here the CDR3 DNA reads TGTGCCAGCAGTGCGAACCCCGGGGGAGTTAACTATGGCTACACCTTC.